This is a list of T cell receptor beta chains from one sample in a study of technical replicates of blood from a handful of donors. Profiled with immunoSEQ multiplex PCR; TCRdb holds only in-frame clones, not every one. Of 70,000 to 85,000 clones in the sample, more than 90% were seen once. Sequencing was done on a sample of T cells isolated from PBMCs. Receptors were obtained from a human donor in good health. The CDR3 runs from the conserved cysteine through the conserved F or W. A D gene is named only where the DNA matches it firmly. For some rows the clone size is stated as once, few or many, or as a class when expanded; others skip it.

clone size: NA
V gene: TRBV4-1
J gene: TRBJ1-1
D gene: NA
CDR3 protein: CASSRSGTDAFNTEAFF
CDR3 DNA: TGCGCCAGCAGCCGAAGCGGGACGGATGCATTCAACACTGAAGCTTTCTTT

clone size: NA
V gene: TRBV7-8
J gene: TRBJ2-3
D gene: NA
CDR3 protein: CASIAKRGGAGTDTQYF
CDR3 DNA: TGTGCCAGCATTGCAAAACGGGGTGGAGCGGGCACAGATACGCAGTATTTT

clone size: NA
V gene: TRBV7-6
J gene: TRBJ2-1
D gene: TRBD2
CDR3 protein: CASSSGLAGLSSYNEQFF
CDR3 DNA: TGTGCCAGCAGCTCTGGACTAGCGGGCTTGAGCTCCTACAATGAGCAGTTCTTC

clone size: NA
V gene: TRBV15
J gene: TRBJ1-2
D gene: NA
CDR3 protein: CATSREPQGYNYGYTF
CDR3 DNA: TGTGCCACCAGCAGGGAGCCCCAGGGGTACAACTATGGCTACACCTTC

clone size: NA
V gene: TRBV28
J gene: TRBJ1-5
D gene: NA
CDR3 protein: CASRRTRGSSNQPQHF
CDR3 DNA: TGTGCCAGCAGGAGGACTCGGGGGTCAAGCAATCAGCCCCAGCATTTT

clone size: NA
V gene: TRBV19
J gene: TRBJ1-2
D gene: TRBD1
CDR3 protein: CASSVNRGSGYTF
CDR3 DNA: TGTGCCAGTAGTGTTAACAGGGGATCCGGCTACACCTTC

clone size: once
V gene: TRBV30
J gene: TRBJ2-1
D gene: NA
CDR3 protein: CAWSNTVSYHNEQFF
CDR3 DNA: TGTGCCTGGAGTAACACAGTCTCCTATCACAATGAGCAGTTCTTC

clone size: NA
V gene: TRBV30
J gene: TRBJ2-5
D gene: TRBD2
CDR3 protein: CASTTSGSQETQYF
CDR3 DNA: TGTGCCTCCACAACTAGCGGATCACAAGAGACCCAGTACTTC

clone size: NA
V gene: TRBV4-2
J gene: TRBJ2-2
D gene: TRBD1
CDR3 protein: CASKSGGGELFF
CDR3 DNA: TGTGCCAGCAAATCAGGGGGCGGGGAGCTGTTTTTT

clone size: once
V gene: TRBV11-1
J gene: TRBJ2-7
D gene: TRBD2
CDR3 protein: CASSLALAGGPFAQYF
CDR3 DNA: TGTGCCAGCAGCTTAGCTCTAGCGGGAGGTCCCTTCGCGCAGTACTTC

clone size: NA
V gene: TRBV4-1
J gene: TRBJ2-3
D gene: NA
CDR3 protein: CASSQDLGGADTQYF
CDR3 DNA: TGCGCCAGCAGCCAAGATCTTGGGGGGGCGGATACGCAGTATTTT

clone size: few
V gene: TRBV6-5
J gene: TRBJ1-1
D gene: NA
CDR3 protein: CASSRGWGTEAFF
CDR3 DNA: TGTGCCAGCAGTCGAGGGTGGGGCACTGAAGCTTTCTTT

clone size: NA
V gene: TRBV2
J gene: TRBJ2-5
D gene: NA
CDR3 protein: CASRIRKETQYF
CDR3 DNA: TGTGCCAGCAGAATCAGGAAAGAGACCCAGTACTTC

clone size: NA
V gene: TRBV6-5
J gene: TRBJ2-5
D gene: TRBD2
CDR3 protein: CASSTGGLATFTQYF
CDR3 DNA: TGTGCCAGCAGTACTGGGGGACTAGCGACTTTTACCCAGTACTTC

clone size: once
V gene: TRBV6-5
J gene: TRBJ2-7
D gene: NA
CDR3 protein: CASSSDRDLISYEQYF
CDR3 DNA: TGTGCCAGCAGTTCGGACCGGGACTTGATCTCCTACGAGCAGTACTTC

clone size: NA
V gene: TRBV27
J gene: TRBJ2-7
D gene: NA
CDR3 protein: CASGDQGYGSYEQYF
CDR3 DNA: TGTGCCAGCGGGGACCAGGGGTACGGCTCCTACGAGCAGTACTTC

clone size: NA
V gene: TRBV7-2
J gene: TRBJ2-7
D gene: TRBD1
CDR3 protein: CASSLGTGGEKQYF
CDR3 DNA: TGTGCCAGCAGCTTAGGGACAGGGGGTGAGAAACAGTACTTC

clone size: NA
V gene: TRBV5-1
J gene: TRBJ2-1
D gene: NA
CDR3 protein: CASSLSPLTGDEQFF
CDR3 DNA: TGCGCCAGCAGCTTGAGTCCCCTCACAGGCGATGAGCAGTTCTTC